These 15 T cell receptor beta chains came from one sample sequenced in a study of radiation and T cells in renal cell carcinoma. Treatment described: 15 Gy SBRT to primary tumor, nephrectomy 4 weeks later. The repertoire was sequenced with immunoSEQ multiplex PCR; TCRdb's copy has only in-frame clones and lacks some. The sample yields approximately 15,000 clones, over 60% seen once. Specimen: tumor tissue, collected from a patient whose treatment included radiotherapy and nephrectomy. The origin of the receptors is a woman aged 70-85 years with renal cell carcinoma.

J is TRBJ2-3 and V is TRBV5-1; D perhaps matches TRBD1 (5 bases). Germline CDR1 is SGHRS and CDR2 is YFSETQ. The CDR3 covers 14 residues. The V end lost 0 bases, the J end lost 2 bases, and 7 bases lay between the germline ends. Here the CDR3 DNA reads TGCGCCAGCAGCTTGGAGGGGAACACAGATACGCAGTATTTT. Translation: CASSLEGNTDTQYF.

Only one count was recorded for this clone. The chain joins TRBV6-1 to TRBJ1-1; D remains unclear. Germline values: CDR1 MNHNS, CDR2 SASEGT. V lost 1 base to trimming and J lost 0 bases, with 6 bases between them. The CDR3 length is 14 residues. CDR3 residues: CASSEVQMNTEAFF. The CDR3 DNA is TGTGCCAGCAGTGAAGTACAGATGAACACTGAAGCTTTCTTT.

The chain joins TRBV5-1 to TRBJ2-2; TRBD1 matches 11 bases. With 4 bases clipped from V and 5 bases from J, the junction kept 4 bases outside the gene matches. The CDR3 is made up of 15 amino acids. CDR1 and CDR2 from the germline V gene are SGHRS and YFSETQ. The CDR3 protein is CASSTGQGGTGELFF. For the CDR3, the DNA is TGCGCCAGCAGCACGGGACAGGGGGGAACCGGGGAGCTGTTTTTT.

This clone was detected many times. Other DNA variants within this sample encode the same CDR3. The genes are TRBV19 and TRBJ2-7; D is possibly TRBD2 (5 bases). Between the trimmed V and J ends, which lost 2 bases and 0 bases, there was a span of 8 bases. The CDR3 is made up of 14 amino acids. CDR1 is LNHDA and CDR2 is SQIVND in the germline V gene (reference sequence). The CDR3 loop reads CASSITGTSYEQYF. The CDR3 region has the DNA TGTGCCAGTAGTATAACGGGAACCTCCTACGAGCAGTACTTC.

The chain combines TRBV9 with TRBJ1-4; D call uncertain. The CDR3 is 14 residues long. The V gene lost 5 bases and the J gene lost 0 bases, with 8 bases spanning the gap. From germline, CDR1 is SGDLS and CDR2 YYNGEE. The CDR3 is CASSSQATNEKLFF. The CDR3 DNA reads TGTGCCAGCAGTTCTCAGGCAACTAATGAAAAACTGTTTTTT.

This chain uses TRBV7-8 with TRBJ2-1; the D gene is possibly TRBD2 (6 bases). The CDR3 runs 16 residues. Germline V gene sequence: CDR1 SGHVS, CDR2 FQNEAQ. V gave up 5 bases and J gave up 4 bases, with 18 bases separating them. The CDR3 spells CASSAGGATRYNEQFF. DNA of the CDR3: TGTGCCAGCAGCGCTGGCGGGGCCACCCGGTACAATGAGCAGTTCTTC.

Within the sample, this clone is medium-sized. The same CDR3 arises from other DNA sequences in this sample as well. The V and J genes are TRBV18 and TRBJ2-5; 7 positions agree with TRBD2. The germline V gene encodes CDR1 KGHSH and CDR2 LQKENI. V lost 1 base and J lost 2; bases outside the gene matches: 1. CDR3 length: 14 residues. The CDR3 loop reads CASSPRGGQETQYF. The CDR3 DNA reads as TGTGCCAGCTCACCACGCGGGGGACAAGAGACCCAGTACTTC.

The rearrangement links TRBV7-2 to TRBJ1-5; D remains unclear. Germline-derived CDR1 and CDR2 are SGHTA and FQGNSA. This CDR3 region has 13 residues. Trimming removed 4 bases from V and 3 bases from J, with 7 bases in between. The CDR3 loop is CASSSENNQPQHF. The DNA of the CDR3 is TGTGCCAGCAGCTCCGAGAACAATCAGCCCCAGCATTTT.

By share, this clone ranks as medium-sized. The J gene is TRBJ1-1, the V gene TRBV5-4; 8 bases fit TRBD1. V dropped 0 bases and J dropped 1; count of bases not matched to a gene: 8. CDR3 length equals 17 residues. Germline V gene sequence: CDR1 SGHNT, CDR2 YYREEE (reference sequence). The CDR3 reads CASSLAQRTGSNTEAFF. The CDR3 DNA sequence: TGTGCCAGCAGCTTGGCTCAGAGGACAGGGTCGAACACTGAAGCTTTCTTT.

The chain is built from TRBV4-1 and TRBJ1-1; D may be TRBD1 (6 bases). V was cut by 0 bases and J by 8 bases, with 37 bases left in between. The germline V gene encodes CDR1 MGHRA and CDR2 YSYEKL. There are 22 residues in the CDR3. CDR3 loop: CASSQDRFLRDTPRTSHGEAFF. Written as DNA, the CDR3 is TGCGCCAGCAGCCAAGATAGGTTTTTGAGGGACACTCCTCGAACATCTCACGGGGAAGCTTTCTTT.

This clone occurred a few times. The chain links TRBV13 to TRBJ2-7; TRBD2 agrees at 7 bases. This CDR3 spans 16 amino acids. The germline CDR1 and CDR2 sequences are PRHDT and FYEKMQ (reference sequence). The J segment lost 0 bases and the V segment lost 0 bases, leaving 5 bases of the junction unmatched. The CDR3 nucleotides read TGTGCCAGCAGCTTAGGGCTAGCGGATAGCTCCTACGAGCAGTACTTC. Translation: CASSLGLADSSYEQYF.

This chain connects TRBV5-1 to TRBJ2-7; D is perhaps TRBD1 (6 bases). Deletions cut 0 bases from V and 4 bases from J, with 17 bases between. The CDR3 covers 16 residues. CDR1 is SGHRS and CDR2 is YFSETQ in the germline V gene. CDR3 amino acids: CASSLEALDRGYEQYF. For the CDR3, the DNA is TGCGCCAGCAGCTTGGAGGCTCTGGACAGAGGATACGAGCAGTACTTC.

J is TRBJ1-5 and V is TRBV5-6; D not resolved. The CDR3 has 15 amino acids. Trimming took 4 bases from V and 2 from J, leaving 13 bases between them. CDR1 and CDR2 from the germline V gene are SGHDT and YYEEEE. CDR3 amino acids: CASSVLTGGNQPQHF. CDR3 DNA sequence: TGTGCCAGCAGCGTCTTAACCGGGGGCAATCAGCCCCAGCATTTT.

The rearrangement joins TRBV9 to TRBJ2-1; D is perhaps TRBD1 (6 bases). This CDR3 is built from 15 residues. Germline values: CDR1 SGDLS, CDR2 YYNGEE. V lost 3 bases and J 8 bases, leaving 18 bases between the germline ends. In DNA form, the CDR3 reads TGTGCCAGCAGCGCCTCAGGGGCGGTTGGTCATGAGCAGTTCTTC. Translating gives CASSASGAVGHEQFF.

V usage is TRBV12-5 and J usage is TRBJ1-1; a weak D match, TRBD1 (6 bases). The CDR3 consists of 15 residues. The V end was cut by 0 bases, the J end by 3 bases, with 11 bases between. Germline-derived CDR1 and CDR2 are LGHNT and FRNRAP. CDR3 residues: CASGLVRGADTEAFF. The CDR3 DNA follows: TGTGCTAGTGGTTTGGTACGGGGGGCGGACACTGAAGCTTTCTTT.